Described below is a single T cell receptor beta chain sequence and its context. Using immunoSEQ multiplex PCR, the repertoire was profiled, and TCRdb retains in-frame clones only, with some absent. Here the sample spans 35,000 to 50,000 clones, 60% to 70% being singletons. The sample comes from a study of PD-1 blockade in classical Hodgkin lymphoma. Time point indicated: cycle 4 day 1 (C4D1), after five to seven weeks of nivolumab. The patients all showed relapse after autologous stem cell transplantation, while their brentuximab vedotin exposure varied. V shed 0 bases and J shed 2 bases, with 9 bases lying between them. The CDR3 contains 14 residues. The germline V gene has CDR1 SGDLS and CDR2 YYNGEE.

This TCR was recovered from a human donor with classical Hodgkin lymphoma. The starting material was peripheral blood mononuclear cells (PBMCs), obtained before the fourth cycle of nivolumab. The V and J genes are TRBV9 and TRBJ2-7; D perhaps matches TRBD1 (5 bases). DNA for the CDR3: TGTGCCAGCAGCGTAGGGGGCCAGGCCTACGAGCAGTACTTC. Encoded protein: CASSVGGQAYEQYF.